These 16 T cell receptor beta chains originate from one sample sequenced in a study of T cell changes during pregnancy in multiple sclerosis. The data were produced by immunoSEQ multiplex PCR, yet TCRdb's version contains in-frame clones alone and is incomplete. This sample carries some 97,000 clones, more than 90% of them seen once, and the ten largest clones take around 1.2%. Source: peripheral blood, taken in the second trimester of pregnancy. The source of these receptors is a female donor with multiple sclerosis, enrolled in a pregnancy study.

V usage is TRBV6-6 and J usage is TRBJ1-5; D unclear. CDR3 size: 13 residues. The V and J ends lost 7 bases and 1 base respectively, with 8 bases between them. The V gene's germline CDR1 is MNHNY and CDR2 SVGAGI (reference sequence). Written as DNA, the CDR3 is TGTGCCAGCAACCAACAGAGCAATCAGCCCCAGCATTTT. Translation: CASNQQSNQPQHF.

This chain links TRBV19 with TRBJ2-5; 10 positions agree with TRBD2. The CDR3 sequence is 15 residues long. After removal of 5 bases from V and 2 bases from J, the junction contained 5 bases not matched to a gene. Germline V gene sequence: CDR1 LNHDA, CDR2 SQIVND (reference sequence). CDR3 in amino acids: CASSLKRGGQETQYF. Written as DNA, the CDR3 is TGTGCCAGTAGTCTTAAGCGGGGGGGGCAAGAGACCCAGTACTTC.

V gene TRBV27 combines with J gene TRBJ2-5; tentative D call: TRBD2 (5 bases). The CDR3 has 14 amino acids. Germline V gene lookup returns CDR1 MNHEY and CDR2 SMNVEV (reference sequence). Between the trimmed V and J ends, which lost 5 bases and 0 bases, there was a span of 10 bases. In nucleotides, the CDR3 is TGTGCCAGCAGTCGAGGGCGGAACCAAGAGACCCAGTACTTC. Protein sequence: CASSRGRNQETQYF.

The chain couples TRBV10-2 to TRBJ2-1, with 10 bases identical to TRBD1. V shed 6 bases and J 9 bases; nucleotides not matched to a gene: 11. The CDR3 has 15 amino acids. Germline loops: CDR1 WSHSY, CDR2 SAAADI. This CDR3 is CASSDTGQGRSEQFF. In DNA, the CDR3 is TGCGCCAGCAGCGATACGGGACAGGGGAGGAGTGAGCAGTTCTTC.

This rearrangement joins TRBV9 to TRBJ1-2, with a weak D call TRBD1 (5 bases). Trimming removed 2 bases from V and 3 bases from J, with 11 bases in between. This CDR3 comprises 14 residues. In germline, CDR1 is SGDLS, CDR2 YYNGEE. CDR3 loop: CASSVGGGYYGYTF. CDR3 nucleotides: TGTGCCAGCAGCGTCGGGGGAGGTTACTATGGCTACACCTTC.

This chain uses TRBV28 with TRBJ1-5; D is uncertain. Trimming pared 5 bases from V and 6 bases from J, leaving 14 bases between. The CDR3 extends over 14 amino acids. Germline V gene lookup returns CDR1 MDHEN and CDR2 SYDVKM. The CDR3 protein is CASSPRQVGQPQHF. CDR3 sequence (DNA): TGTGCCAGCAGTCCCCGCCAGGTGGGTCAGCCCCAGCATTTT.

CDR3: CASSLVPPDSSNSPLHF. Written as DNA, the CDR3 is TGTGCCAGCAGCTTAGTCCCTCCGGACAGTTCGAATTCACCCCTCCACTTT. J is TRBJ1-6 and V is TRBV7-2; weak D call: TRBD1 (6 bases). Looked up from germline, CDR1 is SGHTA and CDR2 is FQGNSA. This CDR3 is 17 amino acids long. The ends were cut back, 1 base at V and 7 bases at J, with 17 bases in the middle.

The CDR3 is CASKRDSNTGELFF. DNA for the CDR3: TGTGCCAGCAAGCGGGACTCGAACACCGGGGAGCTGTTTTTT. The V gene is TRBV9, the J gene TRBJ2-2; 7 bases fit TRBD2. With 6 bases clipped from V and 0 bases from J, the junction kept 2 bases outside the gene matches. Germline lookup yields CDR1 SGDLS and CDR2 YYNGEE. The CDR3 has 14 residues.

V is TRBV7-2 and J is TRBJ2-2; TRBD2 matches at 13 bases. The CDR3 loop spans 18 amino acids. CDR1 is SGHTA and CDR2 is FQGNSA in the germline V gene. V trimming: 5 bases; J trimming: 2 bases; junction bases outside the gene matches: 8. For the CDR3, the DNA is TGTGCCAGCAGCCTACGACTAGCGGGGGGCCTAAACACCGGGGAGCTGTTTTTT. It yields the protein CASSLRLAGGLNTGELFF. The full variable domain, with the rest looked up from reference TRBV7-2 and TRBJ2-2, is GAGVSQSPSNKVTEKGKDVELRCDPISGHTALYWYRQSLGQGLEFLIYFQGNSAPDKSGLPSDRFSAERTGGSVSTLTIQRTQQEDSAVYLCASSLRLAGGLNTGELFFGEGSRLTVL.

The chain is built from TRBV27 and TRBJ1-5; 12 nucleotides align to TRBD1. Germline values: CDR1 MNHEY, CDR2 SMNVEV (reference sequence). This CDR3 has 17 residues. V gave up 6 bases and J gave up 0 bases; unmatched junction bases: 6. This chain's CDR3 is CASRPGQGAVSNQPQHF. The CDR3 DNA is TGTGCCAGCAGGCCGGGACAGGGGGCGGTTAGCAATCAGCCCCAGCATTTT.

This clone has only one observation. The gene calls are TRBV5-1 and TRBJ1-1; possibly TRBD1 for D (5 bases). Per the germline V gene, CDR1 is SGHRS and CDR2 is YFSETQ. The CDR3 is made up of 12 amino acids. V was shortened by 4 bases and J by 8 bases, with 12 bases between the two germline ends. CDR3 loop: CASSPRDSEAFF. DNA for the CDR3: TGCGCCAGCAGCCCCCGGGACTCCGAAGCTTTCTTT.

J is TRBJ2-3 and V is TRBV7-3; a possible D gene is TRBD2 (6 bases). V shed 1 base and J shed 3 bases, with 11 bases lying between them. CDR3 length: 15 amino acids. Germline V lookup: CDR1 SGHTA, CDR2 FQGTGA. DNA of the CDR3: TGTGCCAGCAGCTTAAGGCGGGACGCAACAGATACGCAGTATTTT. Translating gives CASSLRRDATDTQYF.

The chain has TRBV4-1 and TRBJ2-7, with D perhaps TRBD2 (6 bases). V was clipped by 1 base and J by 5 bases, with 12 bases between them. The CDR3 is 14 residues long. The germline V gene encodes CDR1 MGHRA and CDR2 YSYEKL. This chain's CDR3 is CASSQARGYNEQYF. The DNA of the CDR3 is TGCGCCAGCAGCCAAGCCCGGGGGTATAACGAGCAGTACTTC.

The table lists this clone with a few counts. The chain uses TRBV20-1 and TRBJ1-1; D call uncertain. CDR1 and CDR2 from the germline V gene are DFQATT and SNEGSKA (reference sequence). V dropped 6 bases and J dropped 4 bases, with 6 bases sitting between them. The CDR3 is made up of 10 amino acids. The CDR3 loop reads CSARPTEAFF. As DNA, the CDR3 is TGCAGTGCCAGGCCCACTGAAGCTTTCTTT.

The chain carries TRBV19 and TRBJ2-7, with a possible D match to TRBD2 (5 bases). Germline CDR1 reads LNHDA; CDR2 reads SQIVND (reference sequence). V was clipped by 5 bases and J by 6 bases, with 17 bases between them. The CDR3 totals 14 residues. Written as DNA, the CDR3 is TGTGCCAGTAGTCGGACTGTTGACATAGGCGAGCAGTACTTC. It yields the protein CASSRTVDIGEQYF. Looking up the rest from reference TRBV19 and TRBJ2-7 gives the full variable domain: DGGITQSPKYLFRKEGQNVTLSCEQNLNHDAMYWYRQDPGQGLRLIYYSQIVNDFQKGDIAEGYSVSREKKESFPLTVTSAQKNPTAFYLCASSRTVDIGEQYFGPGTRLTVT.

The V gene is TRBV5-6, the J gene TRBJ2-2; D possibly corresponds to TRBD2 (6 bases). V dropped 4 bases and J dropped 6 bases, with 10 bases sitting between them. Germline loops: CDR1 SGHDT, CDR2 YYEEEE. The CDR3 consists of 13 residues. CDR3 coding DNA: TGTGCCAGCAGCCGGCGGGGCTCCGGGGAGCTGTTTTTT. This translates into CASSRRGSGELFF.